The clone carrying this T cell receptor (beta chain) was observed a few times. Its antigen is not identified. This sample stems from a study of cytomegalovirus exposure and HLA in healthy donors. Broader study findings: Researchers counted over 150 TCR beta chains as cytomegalovirus-associated.

The V segment lost 5 bases and the J segment 7 bases; nucleotides outside the gene matches: 3. This CDR3 is built from 14 residues. The germline V gene encodes CDR1 MNHEY and CDR2 SVGAGI. 60 Vbeta and 13 Jbeta primers were used in PCR. Here immunoSEQ multiplex PCR was the method, and the copy in TCRdb shows in-frame clones only, minus some. The sample yields more than 85,000 clones, 65% to 90% seen once. This chain links TRBV6-5 with TRBJ2-1, with TRBD1 matching over 12 bases. The specimen was PBMCs. The TCR comes from a woman in her twenties or thirties in good health and CMV-seronegative. The CDR3 nucleotides read TGTGCCAGCAGTCTGGGACAGGGGGCTAATGAGCAGTTCTTC. Translated, it gives CASSLGQGANEQFF.